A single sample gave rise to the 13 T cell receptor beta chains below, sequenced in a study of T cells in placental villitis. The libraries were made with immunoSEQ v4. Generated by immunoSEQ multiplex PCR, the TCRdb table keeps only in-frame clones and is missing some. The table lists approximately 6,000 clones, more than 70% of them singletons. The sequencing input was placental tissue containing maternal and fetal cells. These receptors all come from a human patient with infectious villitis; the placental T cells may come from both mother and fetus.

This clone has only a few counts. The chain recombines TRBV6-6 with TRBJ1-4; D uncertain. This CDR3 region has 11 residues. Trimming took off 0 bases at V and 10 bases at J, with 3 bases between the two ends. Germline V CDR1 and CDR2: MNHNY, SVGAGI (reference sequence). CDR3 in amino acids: CASSYSVKLFF. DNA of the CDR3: TGTGCCAGCAGTTACTCGGTAAAACTGTTTTTT.

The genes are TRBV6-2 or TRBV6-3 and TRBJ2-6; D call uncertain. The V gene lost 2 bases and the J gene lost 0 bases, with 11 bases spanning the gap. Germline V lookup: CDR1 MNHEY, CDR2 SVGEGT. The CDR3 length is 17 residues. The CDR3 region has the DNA TGTGCCAGCAGTTACGCCGGCTGGCGCTCTGGGGCCAACGTCCTGACTTTC. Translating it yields CASSYAGWRSGANVLTF.

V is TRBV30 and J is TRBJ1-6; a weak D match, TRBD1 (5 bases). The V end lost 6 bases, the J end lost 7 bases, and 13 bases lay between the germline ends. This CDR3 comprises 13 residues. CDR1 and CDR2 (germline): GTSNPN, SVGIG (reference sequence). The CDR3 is CACFRGQNSPLHF. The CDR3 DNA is TGTGCCTGTTTCCGGGGCCAAAATTCACCCCTCCACTTT.

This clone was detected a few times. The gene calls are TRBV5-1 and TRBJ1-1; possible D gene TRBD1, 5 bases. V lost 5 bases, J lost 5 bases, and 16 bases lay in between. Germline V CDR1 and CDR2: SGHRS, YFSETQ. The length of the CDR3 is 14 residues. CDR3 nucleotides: TGCGCCAGCAGAGATCAGGGTAGAAGAACTGAAGCTTTCTTT. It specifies CASRDQGRRTEAFF.

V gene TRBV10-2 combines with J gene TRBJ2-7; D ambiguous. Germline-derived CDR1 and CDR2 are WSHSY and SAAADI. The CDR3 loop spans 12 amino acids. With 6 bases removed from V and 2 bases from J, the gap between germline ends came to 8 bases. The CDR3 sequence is CASSPMPYEQYF. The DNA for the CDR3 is TGCGCCAGCAGCCCCATGCCCTACGAGCAGTACTTC.

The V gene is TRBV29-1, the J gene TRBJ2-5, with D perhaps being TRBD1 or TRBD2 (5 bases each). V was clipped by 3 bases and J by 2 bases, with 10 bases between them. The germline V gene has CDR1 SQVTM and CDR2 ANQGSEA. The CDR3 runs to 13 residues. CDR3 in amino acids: CSVEPGRQETQYF. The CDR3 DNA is TGCAGCGTTGAGCCAGGGAGACAAGAGACCCAGTACTTC.

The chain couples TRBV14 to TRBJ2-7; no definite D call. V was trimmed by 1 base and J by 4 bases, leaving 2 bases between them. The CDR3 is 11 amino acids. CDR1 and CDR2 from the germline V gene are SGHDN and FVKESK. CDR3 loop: CASSQGYEQYF. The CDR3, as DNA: TGTGCCAGCAGCCAAGGGTACGAGCAGTACTTC.

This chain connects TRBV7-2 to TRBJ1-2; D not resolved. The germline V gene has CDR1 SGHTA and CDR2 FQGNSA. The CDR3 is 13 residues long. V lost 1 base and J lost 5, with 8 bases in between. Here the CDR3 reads CASSLGSKYGYTF. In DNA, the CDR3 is TGTGCCAGCAGCTTAGGCAGCAAGTATGGCTACACCTTC.

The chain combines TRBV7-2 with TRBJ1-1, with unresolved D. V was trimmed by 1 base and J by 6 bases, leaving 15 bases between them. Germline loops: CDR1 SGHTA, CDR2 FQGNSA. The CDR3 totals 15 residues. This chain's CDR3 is CASSLEVIAVAEAFF. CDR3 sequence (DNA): TGTGCCAGCAGCTTAGAAGTGATTGCGGTCGCTGAAGCTTTCTTT.

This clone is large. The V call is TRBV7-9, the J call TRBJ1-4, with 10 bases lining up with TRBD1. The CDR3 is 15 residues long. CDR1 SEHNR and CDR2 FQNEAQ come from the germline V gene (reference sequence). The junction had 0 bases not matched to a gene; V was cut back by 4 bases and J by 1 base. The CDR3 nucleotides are TGTGCCAGCAGCTGGACAGGGGGAACTAATGAAAAACTGTTTTTT. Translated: CASSWTGGTNEKLFF. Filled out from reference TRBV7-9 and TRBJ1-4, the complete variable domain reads DTGVSQNPRHKITKRGQNVTFRCDPISEHNRLYWYRQTLGQGPEFLTYFQNEAQLEKSRLLSDRFSAERPKGSFSTLEIQRTEQGDSAMYLCASSWTGGTNEKLFFGSGTQLSVL.

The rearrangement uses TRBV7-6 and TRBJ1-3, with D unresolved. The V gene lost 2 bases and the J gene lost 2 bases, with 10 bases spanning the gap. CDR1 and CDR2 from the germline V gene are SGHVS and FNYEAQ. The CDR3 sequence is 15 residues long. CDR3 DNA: TGTGCCAGCAGCTTAAATCATAATCCTGGAAACACCATATATTTT. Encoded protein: CASSLNHNPGNTIYF.

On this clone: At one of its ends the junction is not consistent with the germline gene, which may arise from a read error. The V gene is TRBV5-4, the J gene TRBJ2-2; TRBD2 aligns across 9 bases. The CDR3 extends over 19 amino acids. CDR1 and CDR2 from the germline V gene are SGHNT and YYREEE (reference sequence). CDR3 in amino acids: CASSLRGVAGASRTGKLFF. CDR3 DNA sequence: TGTGCCAGCAGCTTGCGGGGGGTAGCGGGGGCCTCGAGAACCGGGAAGCTGTTTTTT.

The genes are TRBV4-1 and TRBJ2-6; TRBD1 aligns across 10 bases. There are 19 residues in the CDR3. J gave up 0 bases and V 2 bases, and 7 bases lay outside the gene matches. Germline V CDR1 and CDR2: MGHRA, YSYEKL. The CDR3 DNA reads TGCGCCAGCAGCCAAATAGGGACAGGGGATCCCTCTGGGGCCAACGTCCTGACTTTC. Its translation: CASSQIGTGDPSGANVLTF.